Here is one T cell receptor (beta chain) with its context. V lost 5 bases, J lost 6 bases, and 2 bases stayed unmatched. The germline V gene encodes CDR1 LNHDA and CDR2 SQIVND (reference sequence). The CDR3 has 13 amino acids. The source of the sample is a study of blood T cell repertoires in COVID-19. Study-wide context: Samples taken during acute and convalescent COVID-19 were collected in the United States, Italy and Spain. The cDNA or gDNA used as material had been derived from T cells, B-cell-depleted T cells, or PBMCs.

Original handling: Amplification of reference gene primers was used by the study to estimate nucleated cell counts. Here immunoSEQ multiplex PCR was the method, and the copy in TCRdb shows in-frame clones only, minus some. Clonal size and the V and J genes are those of that table, whereas D and trimming came from the DNA. This table holds roughly 180,000 clones, around 85% found once. Sequenced material: peripheral blood. This chain uses TRBV19 with TRBJ2-2, with TRBD1 matching 8 bases. The TCR was taken from a woman between 55 and 75 years old with acute or convalescent COVID-19. CDR3 sequence: CASSRQGSGELFF. The DNA of the CDR3 is TGTGCCAGTAGTCGACAGGGGTCCGGGGAGCTGTTTTTT.